This T cell receptor (beta chain) was identified in a study of early T cells in non-severe SARS-CoV-2 infection. The CDR3 loop spans 15 amino acids. Germline values: CDR1 SGHRS, CDR2 YFSETQ. V lost 1 base and J 0 bases, leaving 8 bases between the germline ends. Individually, cDNA molecules had unique molecular identifiers attached to them. Each CDR3 protein is one row after TCRdb ran MiXCR on the 5' RACE reads. This table holds about 85,000 distinct CDR3 sequences, approximately 15% found once. This chain links TRBV5-1 with TRBJ2-1, with D tentatively TRBD1 (5 bases). This TCR came from an adult who was a healthcare worker with PCR-confirmed SARS-CoV-2 infection or an uninfected control (not recorded which). What was sequenced was whole blood. The CDR3, as DNA: TGCGCCAGCAGCTTGAGGCAGGGCTCCTACAATGAGCAGTTCTTC. Translating gives CASSLRQGSYNEQFF.